A single sample is the source of the 18 T cell receptor beta chains below, sequenced in a study of blood T cell repertoires in COVID-19. Profiling relied on immunoSEQ multiplex PCR, and the TCRdb table lists in-frame clones only, not all of them. The repertoire holds about 160,000 clones, with approximately 84% as singletons. Sequencing was done on a sample of peripheral blood. These receptors all stem from a woman aged 80 or over with acute or convalescent COVID-19.

This chain connects TRBV6-5 to TRBJ2-1, with a possible D match to TRBD2 (6 bases). The CDR3 contains 11 residues. V was trimmed by 5 bases and J by 15 bases, leaving 14 bases between them. Germline CDR1 reads MNHEY; CDR2 reads SVGAGI. Here the CDR3 reads CASSRGSGLFF. In nucleotides, the CDR3 is TGTGCCAGCAGTCGTGGCAGCGGGTTGTTCTTC.

This chain connects TRBV6-6 to TRBJ2-3; TRBD2 is a possible D gene (7 bases). This CDR3 is built from 16 residues. The ends were cut back, 0 bases at V and 2 bases at J, with 12 bases in the middle. The germline CDR1 and CDR2 sequences are MNHNY and SVGAGI (reference sequence). CDR3 residues: CASSYSGGAPTDTQYF. The CDR3 DNA reads as TGTGCCAGCAGTTACTCGGGGGGGGCCCCCACAGATACGCAGTATTTT.

This clone has only a few counts. The chain employs TRBV11-2 and TRBJ1-1; maybe TRBD1 (6 bases). Looked up from germline, CDR1 is SGHAT and CDR2 is FQNNGV. Trimming left V 3 bases short and J 1 base short, with 15 bases between. CDR3 length: 16 residues. CDR3 nucleotides: TGTGCCAGCAGCTTTCTTGCCGGGACACCGAACACTGAAGCTTTCTTT. Residues: CASSFLAGTPNTEAFF.

The chain employs TRBV18 and TRBJ1-3; 7 nucleotides agree with TRBD1. J gave up 7 bases and V 3 bases, and 6 bases lay outside the gene matches. This CDR3 contains 14 residues. The germline gives CDR1 KGHSH, CDR2 LQKENI. CDR3 bases: TGTGCCAGCTCACCCCTGACAGGGCGGAACACCATATATTTT. Encoded protein: CASSPLTGRNTIYF.

The chain combines TRBV2 with TRBJ2-1; the match to TRBD2 covers 15 bases. CDR1 and CDR2 from the germline V gene are SNHLY and FYNNEI. This CDR3 spans 16 amino acids. V gave up 6 bases and J gave up 3 bases; unmatched junction bases: 3. Here the CDR3 reads CASRGGLAGGYNEQFF. The DNA for the CDR3 is TGTGCCAGCAGAGGGGGACTAGCGGGAGGCTACAATGAGCAGTTCTTC.

The chain joins TRBV18 to TRBJ2-1; TRBD2 aligns across 7 bases. The CDR3 has 13 amino acids. Germline CDR1 is KGHSH and CDR2 is LQKENI. Trimming cost V 4 bases and J 6 bases; bases outside gene matches: 3. The CDR3 here is CASSLGGINEQFF. The CDR3 DNA reads TGTGCCAGCTCACTGGGGGGGATCAATGAGCAGTTCTTC.

The chain recombines TRBV5-1 with TRBJ2-5; 7 nucleotides match TRBD2. V lost 5 bases, J lost 1 base, and 5 bases stayed unmatched. The CDR3 consists of 14 residues. The germline CDR1 and CDR2 sequences are SGHRS and YFSETQ. The CDR3 nucleotides read TGCGCCAGCAGGAACCTAGCGGTCCAAGAGACCCAGTACTTC. As protein: CASRNLAVQETQYF. The whole variable domain, filled in from reference TRBV5-1 and TRBJ2-5, reads KAGVTQTPRYLIKTRGQQVTLSCSPISGHRSVSWYQQTPGQGLQFLFEYFSETQRNKGNFPGRFSGRQFSNSRSEMNVSTLELGDSALYLCASRNLAVQETQYFGPGTRLLVL.

This rearrangement joins TRBV5-5 to TRBJ2-7, with D perhaps TRBD1 (5 bases). The CDR3 totals 14 residues. V lost 4 bases and J lost 2, with 13 bases in between. CDR1 is SGHKS and CDR2 is YYEKEE in the germline V gene (reference sequence). In nucleotides, the CDR3 is TGTGCCAGCAGCATCCGGACAAGGACCTACGAGCAGTACTTC. Amino acid sequence: CASSIRTRTYEQYF.

The genes are TRBV30 and TRBJ1-2; 8 nucleotides line up with TRBD1. The CDR3 is 13 amino acids. Germline V gene lookup returns CDR1 GTSNPN and CDR2 SVGIG (reference sequence). The junction had 15 bases not matched to a gene; V was cut back by 8 bases and J by 10 bases. The DNA of the CDR3 is TGTGCCCGTGACAGGGGACACGAGGTGGACTACACCTTC. Translated, it gives CARDRGHEVDYTF.

This clone has only one observation. The genes are TRBV6-2 or TRBV6-3 and TRBJ2-2; D unclear. V gave up 2 bases and J gave up 2 bases, with 6 bases separating them. The CDR3 consists of 14 residues. Germline CDR1 MNHEY, CDR2 SVGEGT. CDR3 residues: CASSYTFNTGELFF. CDR3 DNA sequence: TGTGCCAGCAGTTACACTTTTAACACCGGGGAGCTGTTTTTT.

The gene calls are TRBV27 and TRBJ1-2; D gene uncertain. CDR3 length: 13 amino acids. The germline V gene encodes CDR1 MNHEY and CDR2 SMNVEV (reference sequence). The V end was cut by 4 bases, the J end by 4 bases, with 10 bases between. The CDR3 nucleotides read TGTGCCAGCAGTTGGGCAGGAGGCTATGGCTACACCTTC. This gives the protein CASSWAGGYGYTF.

Regarding this clone: The same CDR3 arises from other DNA sequences in this sample as well. This rearrangement joins TRBV2 to TRBJ1-1, with 10 bases that match TRBD1. The CDR3 sequence is 13 residues long. CDR1 is SNHLY, CDR2 FYNNEI, per germline. The V segment lost 6 bases and the J segment 4 bases; nucleotides outside the gene matches: 2. For the CDR3, the DNA is TGTGCCAGCAGGGGACAGGGGATCACTGAAGCTTTCTTT. It yields the protein CASRGQGITEAFF.

This CDR3 reads CASVPPAGGPDTQYF. CDR3 DNA: TGTGCCAGCGTCCCCCCAGCGGGAGGGCCAGATACGCAGTATTTT. V usage is TRBV3-1 (or the pseudogene TRBV3-2) and J usage is TRBJ2-3, with 10 bases that match TRBD2. V shed 8 bases, J shed 4 bases, and the junction held 9 bases outside the gene matches. CDR3 size: 15 residues. Germline V lookup: CDR1 LGHDT, CDR2 YNNKEL (reference sequence).

This sequence joins TRBV4-2 and TRBJ1-1, with 8 bases matching TRBD1. The CDR3 has 14 amino acids. Germline assignment: CDR1 LGHNA and CDR2 YNFKEQ. V trimming: 0 bases; J trimming: 7 bases; junction bases outside the gene matches: 4. The CDR3 sequence: CASSQDPGTGEAFF. Written as DNA, the CDR3 is TGTGCCAGCAGCCAAGATCCTGGGACAGGTGAAGCTTTCTTT.

The DNA for the CDR3 is TGTGCCGTAAAGGGAGGACCCCTGGGCACAGATACGCAGTATTTT. Translation gives CAVKGGPLGTDTQYF. The V call is TRBV19, the J call TRBJ2-3; TRBD2 is a possible D gene (6 bases). V was trimmed by 11 bases and J by 1 base, leaving 19 bases between them. From germline, CDR1 is LNHDA and CDR2 SQIVND (reference sequence). The CDR3 is 15 amino acids.

The chain is built from TRBV19 and TRBJ1-1, with 9 bases matching TRBD1. The CDR3 contains 15 residues. Germline CDR1 and CDR2: LNHDA and SQIVND (reference sequence). Trimming removed 5 bases from V and 2 bases from J; junction bases left unmatched: 6. The DNA for the CDR3 is TGTGCCAGTAGTTCGGGACAGGGAGGAAACACTGAAGCTTTCTTT. Translating gives CASSSGQGGNTEAFF.

V is TRBV6-1 and J is TRBJ2-1; 13 nucleotides agree with TRBD2. The CDR3 spans 17 residues. V dropped 4 bases and J dropped 2; count of bases not matched to a gene: 5. CDR1 is MNHNS and CDR2 is SASEGT in the germline V gene. The CDR3 protein is CASSVGTSGITYNEQFF. Here the CDR3 DNA reads TGTGCCAGCAGTGTCGGGACTAGCGGGATAACCTACAATGAGCAGTTCTTC.

The chain couples TRBV10-1 to TRBJ2-1; D gene ambiguous. The germline V gene has CDR1 WNHNN and CDR2 SYGVQD (reference sequence). Trimming cost V 2 bases and J 8 bases, with 13 bases left between them. This CDR3 is 14 amino acids long. In DNA, the CDR3 is TGCGCCAGCAGTGAGGCGAGGTTCTCGGATGAGCAGTTCTTC. This gives the protein CASSEARFSDEQFF.